The rows below give T cell receptor beta chains drawn from one sample of a study of T-cell reconstitution after alpha-beta-depleted transplantation in children. TCRdb independently ran MiXCR on the PCR reads; one entry per CDR3 protein. The sample yields hundreds of thousands of distinct CDR3 sequences, roughly 15% seen once. The sequenced sample was PBMCs, mostly from graft donor cells, obtained 360 days after TCRalphabeta/CD19-depleted stem cell transplant. These TCRs come from a male patient younger than 18 who had a stem cell transplant for acute lymphoblastic leukemia, so the T cells may come from the graft donor. The CDR3 runs from the conserved cysteine through the conserved F or W. The D gene is left open where the match is weak. Size tells how often a clone was seen (once, few, many) or the class of an expanded clone, and some rows leave it out.

TRBJ2-3 - TRBV28 - TGTGCCAGCAGTTTCCTGGGAAGTAGCACAGATACGCAGTATTTT CASSFLGSSTDTQYF
TRBJ1-5 many TRBV12-3/TRBV12-4 - TGTGCCAGCAGAAATCAGCCCCAGCATTTT CASRNQPQHF
TRBJ1-4 few TRBV20-1 - TGCAGTGCTAGAAGCCGGCCCGGGAATGAAAAACTGTTTTTT CSARSRPGNEKLFF
TRBJ2-5 many TRBV15 - TGTGCCACCAGCAGAGAGGGGGCGCAGCGAGAGACCCAGTACTTC CATSREGAQRETQYF
TRBJ1-4 - TRBV4-1 TRBD1 TGCGCCAGCAGCCGAGTGGGGACAGGGGACGAAAAACTGTTTTTT CASSRVGTGDEKLFF
TRBJ2-5 - TRBV12-3/TRBV12-4 - TGTGCCAGCAGTTTGGACAGTCCTTCCGGGGAGGAGACCCAGTACTTC CASSLDSPSGEETQYF
TRBJ2-7 few TRBV7-3 - TGTGCCAGCAGCTTAAGTCCTAGCGCCCACTACGAGCAGTACTTC CASSLSPSAHYEQYF
TRBJ2-4 - TRBV20-1 - TGCAGTGCTGGGGGTGGGGGACCGAGGGACATTCAGTACTTC CSAGGGGPRDIQYF
TRBJ1-5 few TRBV18 TRBD1 TGTGCCAGCTCTCTGACAGGGGAAGGCCAGCCCCAGCATTTT CASSLTGEGQPQHF
TRBJ2-7 - TRBV3-1 - TGTGCCAGCAGCCAGGGACCCTCGGTCGAGCAGTACTTC CASSQGPSVEQYF
TRBJ2-3 - TRBV12-3/TRBV12-4 TRBD2 TGTGCCAGCAGCCCCTTTTCCGGGACTAGCGGGAGCACAGATACGCAGTATTTT CASSPFSGTSGSTDTQYF
TRBJ2-1 few TRBV5-5 TRBD2 TGTGGGGCCGGGACTAGCGGCTACAATGAGCAGTTCTTC CGAGTSGYNEQFF
TRBJ2-5 few TRBV13 - TGTGCCAGCAGCCCCGGGGCAGTGATGTACCAAGAGACCCAGTACTTC CASSPGAVMYQETQYF
TRBJ2-1 - TRBV9 TRBD2 TGTGCCAGCAGCGTAGATGGACTAGCGGGAAATGAGCAGTTCTTC CASSVDGLAGNEQFF
TRBJ2-7 - TRBV5-6 - TGTGCCAGCAGCTTGGCCCCGAGGAACTACGAGCAGTACTTC CASSLAPRNYEQYF
TRBJ2-4 - TRBV9 TRBD1 TGTGCCAGCAGCTTCCGGACAGGGAGCATTCAGTACTTC CASSFRTGSIQYF
TRBJ2-7 few TRBV20-1 TRBD2 TGCAGTGCTAGAGATTTCCTAGCGGGAGAGTACATGGGGTACGAGCAGTACTTC CSARDFLAGEYMGYEQYF
TRBJ2-7 - TRBV5-6 - TGTGCCAGCAGCTTTGTAGATGGACAGAACCCCTACGAGCAGTACTTC CASSFVDGQNPYEQYF
TRBJ2-1 many TRBV12-3/TRBV12-4 - TGTGCCAGCAGTCCCTTCGAGGGAGCAGGCAATGAGCAGTTCTTC CASSPFEGAGNEQFF
TRBJ2-3 few TRBV12-3/TRBV12-4 - TGTGCCAGCAGCACCGCACCCTACACAGATACGCAGTATTTT CASSTAPYTDTQYF
TRBJ2-7 - TRBV5-8 - TGTGCCAGCAGCTTGTCTCTAGTCGGCGAGCAGTACTTC CASSLSLVGEQYF
TRBJ2-7 many TRBV12-3/TRBV12-4 - TGTGCCAGCAGTTTACTGGTGGGCTACGAGCAGTACTTC CASSLLVGYEQYF
TRBJ1-3 many TRBV29-1 - TGCAGCGTTGAGCGCGCCACCTCTGGAAACACCATATATTTT CSVERATSGNTIYF
TRBJ2-1 few TRBV18 TRBD2 TGTGCCAGCTCACCACCTCCAGCGGGAGCTGAGCAGTTCTTC CASSPPPAGAEQFF
TRBJ2-1 few TRBV20-1 TRBD2 TGCAGTGCTACCGTAGCGGGGGACTCCTACAATGAGCAGTTCTTC CSATVAGDSYNEQFF
TRBJ2-7 many TRBV27 - TGTGCCAGCACCCGAGCAGGACTTACCTACGAGCAGTACTTC CASTRAGLTYEQYF
TRBJ2-2 few TRBV7-3 TRBD1 TGTGCCAGCAGCTTCAGGACAGGGGCGAGCGGGGAGCTGTTTTTT CASSFRTGASGELFF
TRBJ2-7 - TRBV4-1 - TGCGCCAGCAGCCAGCTCAGGGATACCTACGAGCAGTACTTC CASSQLRDTYEQYF
TRBJ2-5 - TRBV11-3 TRBD2 TGTGCCAGCAGCTCAACGAAGGGACTAGCGGGAGTCGAGACCCAGTACTTC CASSSTKGLAGVETQYF
TRBJ2-6 many TRBV9 - TGTGCCAGCAGCGTGGGGCAGGCTTATCTAGGGGCCAACGTCCTGACTTTC CASSVGQAYLGANVLTF
TRBJ2-1 - TRBV9 - TGTGCCAGCAGCGTAGGAGGCTTGAGCAATGAGCAGTTCTTC CASSVGGLSNEQFF
TRBJ2-1 many TRBV4-2 - TGTGCCAGCAGCCAAGTCGCTAGCAGCTACAATGAGCAGTTCTTC CASSQVASSYNEQFF
TRBJ2-1 - TRBV11-2 - TGTGCCAGCAGCTTATTAGGTCGTAGCGAGACCTACAATGAGCAGTTCTTC CASSLLGRSETYNEQFF
TRBJ2-1 few TRBV2 - TGTGCCAGCAGTCCCGCAACCCCTCATGAGCAGTTCTTC CASSPATPHEQFF
TRBJ2-4 many TRBV5-1 TRBD2 TGCGCCAGCAGCTTGGAAAGCGGGAGTGGGAACATTCAGTACTTC CASSLESGSGNIQYF
TRBJ2-1 many TRBV5-1 TRBD2 TGCGCCAGCAGCTCTTTAGCGGGACGTCACAATGAGCAGTTCTTC CASSSLAGRHNEQFF
TRBJ2-3 - TRBV6-5 - TGTGCCAGCAGTTACTCGGGGGCCCGCACAGATACGCAGTATTTT CASSYSGARTDTQYF
TRBJ2-1 once TRBV29-1 TRBD2 TGCAGCGTTGAAACGAATGCGGACTTGCGGGAGGGCAATGAGCAGTTCTTC CSVETNADLREGNEQFF
TRBJ2-6 - TRBV11-2 TRBD2 TGTGCCAGCAGCTTAGTGGGACTAGCGGGAGCTGGGGCCAACGTCCTGACTTTC CASSLVGLAGAGANVLTF
TRBJ1-2 - TRBV7-9 TRBD1 TGTGCCAGCAGCTTAAGTGGGACAGGGCATGGCTACACCTTC CASSLSGTGHGYTF
TRBJ2-7 few TRBV4-1 TRBD2 TGCGCCAGCAGCCAAGCACCTAGCGGGGTGGGGGTCTACGAGCAGTACTTC CASSQAPSGVGVYEQYF
TRBJ2-1 - TRBV11-2 - TGTGCCAGCAGCTTAGAGGCGGCCCTGTTCTACAATGAGCAGTTCTTC CASSLEAALFYNEQFF
TRBJ2-3 - TRBV19 - TGTGCCAGTAGTCCCGACAGCTACACAGATACGCAGTATTTT CASSPDSYTDTQYF
TRBJ1-6 - TRBV6-5 TRBD1 TGTGCCAGCAGTTCGACAGGGGGTAATTCACCCCTCCACTTT CASSSTGGNSPLHF
TRBJ1-6 few TRBV7-2 - TGTGCCAGCAGCTTAACACCGTGGGGAAGACGCAGACCCCTCCACTTT CASSLTPWGRRRPLHF
TRBJ1-2 few TRBV29-1 - TGCAGCGTTGAGTACAGGGCCTATGGCTACACCTTC CSVEYRAYGYTF
TRBJ2-5 - TRBV12-3/TRBV12-4 TRBD1 TGTGCCAGCAGACCGGGACAGGAGTCTTCGGAGACCCAGTACTTC CASRPGQESSETQYF
TRBJ2-3 - TRBV29-1 TRBD1 TGCAGCGTTACTAATCCGGGACAGCGGATCCCGGGTAGTACCGATACGCAGTATTTT CSVTNPGQRIPGSTDTQYF
TRBJ1-2 few TRBV4-1 TRBD1 TGCGCCAGCAATGGACAGGGCAATGGCTACACCTTC CASNGQGNGYTF
TRBJ2-4 few TRBV27 - TGTGCCAGCAGTTCAGCCCCTGAGATAGCCAAAAACATTCAGTACTTC CASSSAPEIAKNIQYF
TRBJ2-1 - TRBV27 TRBD2 TGTGCCAGCAGTTTATCCCTACTAGCGGGACAACGAAACTTC CASSLSLLAGQRNF